The 11 T cell receptor beta chains in this list originate from one sample, sequenced in a study of breast tumors, draining lymph nodes, adjacent tissues. TCRdb passed the multiplex PCR reads through MiXCR, listing each CDR3 protein once. There are 290,000 or so distinct CDR3 sequences in the sample; 30% to 35% occur only once, and roughly 1.1% lies in the top ten. The lymph nodes were axillary draining lymph nodes from breast cancer patients. Sequenced sample: axillary lymph node tissue. Receptors originate from a female donor with breast cancer. Some clones in this sample may be carry-over from other donors' samples.

There are many counts of this clonotype. The rearrangement joins TRBV7-8 to TRBJ1-6, with D tentatively TRBD1 (6 bases). Trimming pared 1 base from V and 6 bases from J, leaving 13 bases between. The CDR3 runs 16 residues. The germline V gene encodes CDR1 SGHVS and CDR2 FQNEAQ. Written as DNA, the CDR3 is TGTGCCAGCAGCTTAGTTCAGGGGCGTTTTAATTCACCCCTCCACTTT. Its protein product is CASSLVQGRFNSPLHF. The full variable domain, completed using reference TRBV7-8 and TRBJ1-6, is GAGVSQSPRYKVAKRGQDVALRCDPISGHVSLFWYQQALGQGPEFLTYFQNEAQLDKSGLPSDRFFAERPEGSVSTLKIQRTQQEDSAVYLCASSLVQGRFNSPLHFGNGTRLTVT.

J is TRBJ1-2 and V is TRBV2; D is undetermined. Germline lookup yields CDR1 SNHLY and CDR2 FYNNEI. The CDR3 is made up of 12 amino acids. The CDR3 sequence: CAERSANYGYTF. The CDR3 nucleotides read TGTGCTGAGAGGTCAGCTAACTATGGCTACACCTTC.

This clonotype was observed at least ten times. The rearrangement links TRBV20-1 to TRBJ2-5; D may match TRBD1 or TRBD2 (5 bases each). The germline V gene has CDR1 DFQATT and CDR2 SNEGSKA (reference sequence). Trimming cost V 1 base and J 2 bases, with 14 bases left between them. This CDR3 has 15 residues. The DNA for the CDR3 is TGCAGTGCTAGAGTGGGACGTTCGTGGCAAGAGACCCAGTACTTC. Its translation is CSARVGRSWQETQYF.

The sample holds many counts of this clonotype. V usage is TRBV3-1 and J usage is TRBJ2-2; no clear D. V lost 4 bases, J lost 0 bases, and 12 bases lay in between. This CDR3 comprises 16 residues. Germline assignment: CDR1 LGHDT and CDR2 YNNKEL (reference sequence). This chain's CDR3 is CASSLFGLANTGELFF. For the CDR3, the DNA is TGTGCCAGCAGCCTCTTCGGCCTAGCGAACACCGGGGAGCTGTTTTTT.

This clonotype has only one observation. Possible read error: a much larger clone is one base away. The rearrangement uses TRBV18 and TRBJ1-2, with D uncertain. The CDR3 is 12 amino acids. Germline CDR1 and CDR2: KGHSH and LQKENI. CDR3 nucleotide sequence: TGTGCCAGCTCACCCTCGCTAGATGGCCACACCTTC. Its translation: CASSPSLDGHTF.

The chain recombines TRBV7-9 with TRBJ1-4; 11 bases fit TRBD1. J gave up 6 bases and V 5 bases, and 5 bases lay outside the gene matches. The CDR3 runs 15 residues. Germline V gives CDR1 SEHNR, CDR2 FQNEAQ (reference sequence). The CDR3 DNA sequence: TGTGCCAGCAGCGGACAGGGGGCCGGAGATGAAAAACTGTTTTTT. Translating it yields CASSGQGAGDEKLFF.

The sample holds many counts of this clonotype. V usage is TRBV12-3 or TRBV12-4 and J usage is TRBJ2-1, with TRBD1 matching 9 bases. This CDR3 has 14 amino acids. After removal of 7 bases from V and 8 bases from J, the junction contained 9 bases not matched to a gene. This CDR3 is CASNTGTGTDEQFF. CDR3 DNA: TGTGCCAGCAATACCGGGACAGGGACTGATGAGCAGTTCTTC.

This clonotype was recorded at least ten times. The rearrangement uses TRBV5-6 and TRBJ2-3; no clear D gene. In germline, CDR1 is SGHDT, CDR2 YYEEEE. CDR3 length: 14 residues. V shed 4 bases and J shed 1 base, with 10 bases lying between them. CDR3 in DNA: TGTGCCAGCAGCCGCCCGGTGGGCACAGATACGCAGTATTTT. It translates to CASSRPVGTDTQYF. Complete variable domain (other parts from reference TRBV5-6 and TRBJ2-3): DAGVTQSPTHLIKTRGQQVTLRCSPKSGHDTVSWYQQALGQGPQFIFQYYEEEERQRGNFPDRFSGHQFPNYSSELNVNALLLGDSALYLCASSRPVGTDTQYFGPGTRLTVL.

The sample holds a few counts of this clonotype. Possible read error: a much larger clone is one base away. The CDR3 does not close with the conserved phenylalanine or tryptophan, likely indicating a read error. The chain recombines TRBV9 with TRBJ2-1; D remains ambiguous. This CDR3 contains 13 residues. V lost 0 bases and J lost 9, with 10 bases in between. The germline V gene encodes CDR1 SGDLS and CDR2 YYNGEE. The DNA for the CDR3 is TGTGCCAGCAGCGTAGGTTTAGTCAGTGAGCAGTTCTCC. Translation: CASSVGLVSEQFS.

J is TRBJ1-4 and V is TRBV6-6; D might be TRBD1 (5 bases). This CDR3 is built from 13 residues. V lost 11 bases to trimming and J lost 5 bases, with 15 bases between them. The germline CDR1 and CDR2 sequences are MNHNY and SVGAGI (reference sequence). The CDR3 region has the DNA TGTGCCGCCCGGGACGTCTACAATGAAAAACTGTTTTTT. It encodes CAARDVYNEKLFF.

In the case of this clonotype: Given a much more abundant clone one base away, this may be a read error. The rearrangement uses TRBV6-1 and TRBJ2-3; the D gene is possibly TRBD2 (6 bases). The CDR3 contains 15 residues. Germline CDR1 reads MNHNS; CDR2 reads SASEGT. CDR3 sequence: CAGSLREMETDTQYF. The CDR3 DNA reads TGTGCCGGCAGTTTACGGGAGATGGAAACAGATACGCAGTATTTT.